The 27 T cell receptor beta chains below were found in one sample sequenced in a study of blood T cell repertoires in COVID-19. Measured with immunoSEQ multiplex PCR; TCRdb has only the in-frame clones, and not every one. The sample lists 250,000 or so clones; more than 80% were seen once. Material for sequencing was peripheral blood. The source is a man aged 25-45 years with COVID-19, enrolled during active disease.

The V gene is TRBV12-3 or TRBV12-4, the J gene TRBJ1-1; TRBD1 might be the D (6 bases). Deletions cut 5 bases from V and 5 bases from J, with 6 bases between. The CDR3 has 11 amino acids. In nucleotides, the CDR3 is TGTGCCAGCAGTAGGGGGACTGAAGCTTTCTTT. The encoded protein is CASSRGTEAFF.

This clone appeared a single time. The CDR3 DNA follows: TGTGCCAGCAGCTTAGAAAATCAGGGCTCTGGAAACACCATATATTTT. This sequence encodes CASSLENQGSGNTIYF. The chain uses TRBV7-3 and TRBJ1-3; weak D call: TRBD1 (5 bases). The V and J ends lost 2 bases and 0 bases respectively, with 11 bases between them. This CDR3 spans 16 amino acids. CDR1 is SGHTA, CDR2 FQGTGA, per germline.

V gene TRBV28 combines with J gene TRBJ2-7, with D tentatively TRBD2 (6 bases). In germline, CDR1 is MDHEN, CDR2 SYDVKM. The CDR3 is 15 residues long. The V and J ends lost 2 bases and 8 bases respectively, with 19 bases between them. CDR3 protein: CASSLSVGGGSKQYF. DNA of the CDR3: TGTGCCAGCAGTTTAAGTGTGGGGGGAGGCTCAAAGCAGTACTTC. Together with reference TRBV28 and TRBJ2-7, the CDR3 gives the full variable domain: DVKVTQSSRYLVKRTGEKVFLECVQDMDHENMFWYRQDPGLGLRLIYFSYDVKMKEKGDIPEGYSVSREKKERFSLILESASTNQTSMYLCASSLSVGGGSKQYFGPGTRLTVT.

This clone occurred once. The chain recombines TRBV11-3 with TRBJ1-5, with TRBD1 as a possible D gene (6 bases). Trimming stripped 2 bases from V and 9 bases from J, with 26 bases between. This CDR3 has 18 residues. Germline CDR1 and CDR2: SGHNT and YENEEA. CDR3 coding DNA: TGTGCCAGCAGCTTAAGGTCCCGACCCGGGACATCAAACGGGCCCCAGCATTTT. Translating gives CASSLRSRPGTSNGPQHF.

V usage is TRBV4-1 and J usage is TRBJ1-5, with D maybe TRBD1 (5 bases). CDR1 is MGHRA and CDR2 is YSYEKL in the germline V gene. The CDR3 has 15 residues. Trimming shortened V by 3 bases and J by 4 bases, and 13 bases separated the two germline ends. The CDR3 here is CASSHPDTRNQPQHF. Written as DNA, the CDR3 is TGCGCCAGCAGCCACCCGGACACGCGTAATCAGCCCCAGCATTTT.

The J gene is TRBJ1-5, the V gene TRBV6-2 or TRBV6-3, with a weak D call TRBD1 (6 bases). CDR1 and CDR2 from the germline V gene are MNHEY and SVGEGT. The CDR3 runs 17 residues. The V end was cut by 2 bases, the J end by 4 bases, with 18 bases between. CDR3 protein: CASSYVMRGQGNQPQHF. The CDR3 nucleotides are TGTGCCAGCAGTTACGTTATGCGTGGGCAGGGGAATCAGCCCCAGCATTTT.

The CDR3, as DNA: TGTGCCAGCAGTACCCGGACAGGGGGGTATAGCAATCAGCCCCAGCATTTT. Protein sequence: CASSTRTGGYSNQPQHF. The V call is TRBV28, the J call TRBJ1-5; TRBD1 aligns across 10 bases. The CDR3 covers 17 residues. V shed 5 bases and J 0 bases; nucleotides not matched to a gene: 7. CDR1 is MDHEN and CDR2 is SYDVKM in the germline V gene.

The chain links TRBV19 to TRBJ1-2; D may be TRBD1 (6 bases). Germline CDR1 reads LNHDA; CDR2 reads SQIVND (reference sequence). V lost 3 bases and J lost 4, with 12 bases in between. The CDR3 is made up of 14 amino acids. The CDR3 region is CASSIGDRIYGYTF. The CDR3 nucleotides are TGTGCCAGTAGTATCGGAGACAGGATCTATGGCTACACCTTC.

This chain joins TRBV13 and TRBJ1-3; TRBD1 aligns across 7 bases. From germline, CDR1 is PRHDT and CDR2 FYEKMQ (reference sequence). This CDR3 comprises 19 residues. Unmatched junction bases numbered 16, after V lost 5 bases and J lost 0 bases. The CDR3 region has the DNA TGTGCCAGCAGCCGTGGACAGGCAGGTTGGCCGTTCTCTGGAAACACCATATATTTT. This translates into CASSRGQAGWPFSGNTIYF.

The chain combines TRBV4-1 with TRBJ1-1; TRBD1 might be the D (6 bases). Germline V gives CDR1 MGHRA, CDR2 YSYEKL. The V end lost 4 bases, the J end lost 1 base, and 10 bases lay between the germline ends. The CDR3 covers 14 residues. This chain's CDR3 is CASSRGGSNTEAFF. As DNA, the CDR3 is TGCGCCAGCAGCCGAGGGGGATCGAACACTGAAGCTTTCTTT.

The chain recombines TRBV20-1 with TRBJ1-5; possibly TRBD1 for D (5 bases). The CDR3 has 14 residues. Trimming stripped 3 bases from V and 6 bases from J, with 15 bases between. Looked up from germline, CDR1 is DFQATT and CDR2 is SNEGSKA (reference sequence). The CDR3 region has the DNA TGCAGTGCTAGTATCGGGGGGGGGATTCAGCCCCAGCATTTT. Its translation: CSASIGGGIQPQHF.

The genes are TRBV5-1 and TRBJ1-3, with a tentative D call TRBD1 (5 bases). The CDR3 is made up of 16 amino acids. Trimming shortened V by 0 bases and J by 0 bases, and 10 bases separated the two germline ends. Germline V gives CDR1 SGHRS, CDR2 YFSETQ. In nucleotides, the CDR3 is TGCGCCAGCAGCTTGGACGGACACCCCTCTGGAAACACCATATATTTT. It yields the protein CASSLDGHPSGNTIYF.

The chain couples TRBV10-3 to TRBJ1-2, with unresolved D. Germline lookup yields CDR1 ENHRY and CDR2 SYGVKD. The CDR3 sequence is 15 residues long. Trimming cost V 7 bases and J 0 bases, with 15 bases left between them. The CDR3 nucleotides are TGTGCCATCACCCAGACGGGAGCCCCTAACTATGGCTACACCTTC. This translates into CAITQTGAPNYGYTF.

The chain links TRBV7-3 to TRBJ2-2, with D maybe TRBD1 (5 bases). The CDR3 is 15 residues long. Germline CDR1 reads SGHTA; CDR2 reads FQGTGA. Trimming took off 2 bases at V and 7 bases at J, with 14 bases between the two ends. CDR3 sequence reads: CASSLFQGLGGELFF. For the CDR3, the DNA is TGTGCCAGCAGCTTATTTCAGGGTCTGGGCGGGGAGCTGTTTTTT.

The V and J genes are TRBV10-3 and TRBJ2-7; 11 bases are a match to TRBD1. The CDR3 extends over 14 amino acids. Germline assignment: CDR1 ENHRY and CDR2 SYGVKD. Trimming cost V 6 bases and J 3 bases; bases outside gene matches: 4. The CDR3 DNA sequence: TGTGCCATCAGGACCGGGACAGGGGGCTACGAGCAGTACTTC. Encoded protein: CAIRTGTGGYEQYF.

The rearrangement links TRBV24-1 to TRBJ2-1; 11 bases agree with TRBD2. The V and J ends lost 3 bases and 1 base, in that order; junction bases with no gene match: 1. From germline, CDR1 is KGHDR and CDR2 SFDVKD. This CDR3 spans 16 amino acids. In DNA form, the CDR3 reads TGTGCCACCAGTGATCGACTAGCGGGGTCCTACAATGAGCAGTTCTTC. Protein: CATSDRLAGSYNEQFF.

This CDR3 reads CASSIWTGGGNEQFF. In DNA form, the CDR3 reads TGTGCCAGTAGTATTTGGACAGGGGGTGGGAATGAGCAGTTCTTC. The chain links TRBV19 to TRBJ2-1, with 10 positions matching TRBD1. The germline gives CDR1 LNHDA, CDR2 SQIVND (reference sequence). The CDR3 consists of 15 residues. Trimming took 3 bases from V and 7 from J; bases not matched to a gene: 6.

The rearrangement joins TRBV7-2 to TRBJ2-3; D might be TRBD2 (5 bases). The ends were cut back, 2 bases at V and 4 bases at J, with 16 bases in the middle. The V gene's germline CDR1 is SGHTA and CDR2 FQGNSA. The CDR3 consists of 16 residues. The CDR3 reads CASSLSLAVRADTQYF. CDR3 sequence (DNA): TGTGCCAGCAGCTTAAGTCTAGCTGTGAGGGCAGATACGCAGTATTTT.

As DNA, the CDR3 is TGTGCCAGCAGCTTCGAATCCAGGAACACTGAAGCTTTCTTT. It translates to CASSFESRNTEAFF. V usage is TRBV7-8 and J usage is TRBJ1-1, with D hard to call. The V and J ends lost 3 bases and 1 base respectively, with 9 bases between them. Germline-derived CDR1 and CDR2 are SGHVS and FQNEAQ. CDR3 size: 14 residues.

In nucleotides, the CDR3 is TGCGCCAGCAGTGACGGTGACTACCTAGCCAAAAACATTCAGTACTTC. Protein sequence: CASSDGDYLAKNIQYF. The gene calls are TRBV10-2 and TRBJ2-4; D perhaps matches TRBD2 (5 bases). The CDR3 loop spans 16 amino acids. V was clipped by 3 bases and J by 0 bases, with 12 bases between them. Germline V gene lookup returns CDR1 WSHSY and CDR2 SAAADI.

This chain joins TRBV20-1 and TRBJ2-7, with D possibly matching TRBD2 (5 bases). V was shortened by 3 bases and J by 2 bases, with 14 bases between the two germline ends. This CDR3 is 14 amino acids long. Germline V CDR1 and CDR2: DFQATT, SNEGSKA (reference sequence). The CDR3 bases are TGCAGTGCTAGTATCGTGACTACTCCCTACGAGCAGTACTTC. This translates into CSASIVTTPYEQYF.

V is TRBV28 and J is TRBJ1-2, with D perhaps TRBD1 (6 bases). Trimming pared 8 bases from V and 5 bases from J, leaving 21 bases between. The CDR3 runs to 15 residues. Per the germline V gene, CDR1 is MDHEN and CDR2 is SYDVKM. Here the CDR3 DNA reads TGTGCCAGCCTTTTCTCAGGACAGACCCAATATGGCTACACCTTC. This translates into CASLFSGQTQYGYTF.

The chain has TRBV19 and TRBJ2-1; D not certain. The CDR3 loop spans 17 amino acids. CDR1 LNHDA and CDR2 SQIVND come from the germline V gene (reference sequence). The V end was cut by 7 bases, the J end by 0 bases, with 19 bases between. The CDR3 region has the DNA TGTGCCAGTACCAAAGCTGGGCCGTTGAGCTCCTACAATGAGCAGTTCTTC. It translates to CASTKAGPLSSYNEQFF.

This chain uses TRBV6-5 with TRBJ1-1; 8 nucleotides agree with TRBD1. Trimming took 6 bases from V and 4 from J; bases not matched to a gene: 7. Per germline, CDR1 MNHEY and CDR2 SVGAGI. The CDR3 spans 14 residues. The CDR3 nucleotides are TGTGCCAGCAGAATCGGGACAGGCTTCACTGAAGCTTTCTTT. Translated: CASRIGTGFTEAFF.

This chain joins TRBV12-3 or TRBV12-4 and TRBJ1-5; no clear D. Trimming stripped 5 bases from V and 4 bases from J, with 6 bases between. The CDR3 runs 12 residues. The CDR3 bases are TGTGCCAGCAGTCCCCTTAATCAGCCCCAGCATTTT. Its translation: CASSPLNQPQHF.

The genes are TRBV5-1 and TRBJ1-1; 12 bases align to TRBD1. The CDR3 is 16 residues long. CDR1 is SGHRS, CDR2 YFSETQ, per germline. The V and J ends lost 5 bases and 3 bases, in that order; junction bases with no gene match: 8. The CDR3 nucleotides read TGCGCCAGCAGTCTTGGGACAGGGGGCTCTGACACTGAAGCTTTCTTT. Amino acid sequence: CASSLGTGGSDTEAFF.

About this clone: Other nucleotide sequences from this sample produce the same CDR3. The genes are TRBV28 and TRBJ2-7, with D uncertain. Germline V gene lookup returns CDR1 MDHEN and CDR2 SYDVKM. The V end lost 3 bases, the J end lost 3 bases, and 3 bases lay between the germline ends. The CDR3 runs 11 residues. CDR3 residues: CASSFNYEQYF. The DNA for the CDR3 is TGTGCCAGCAGTTTTAACTACGAGCAGTACTTC.